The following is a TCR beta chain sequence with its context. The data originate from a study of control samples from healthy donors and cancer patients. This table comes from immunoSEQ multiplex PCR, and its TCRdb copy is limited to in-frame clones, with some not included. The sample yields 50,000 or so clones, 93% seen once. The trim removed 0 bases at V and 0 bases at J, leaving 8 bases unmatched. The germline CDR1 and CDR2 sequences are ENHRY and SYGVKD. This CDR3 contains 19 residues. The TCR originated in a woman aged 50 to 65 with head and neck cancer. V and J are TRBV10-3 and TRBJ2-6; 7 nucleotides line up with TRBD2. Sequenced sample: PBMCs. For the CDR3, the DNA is TGTGCCATCAGTGAGTCAAATGCGGGGGTCGTCTCTGGGGCCAACGTCCTGACTTTC. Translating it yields CAISESNAGVVSGANVLTF.